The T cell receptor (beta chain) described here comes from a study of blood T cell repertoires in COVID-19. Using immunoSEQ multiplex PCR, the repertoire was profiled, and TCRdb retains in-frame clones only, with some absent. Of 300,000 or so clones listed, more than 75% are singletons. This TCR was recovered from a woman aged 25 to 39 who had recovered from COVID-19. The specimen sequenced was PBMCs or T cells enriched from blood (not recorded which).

CDR3 residues: CASSLSVSNQPQHF. DNA of the CDR3: TGTGCCAGCAGTTTATCAGTTAGCAATCAGCCCCAGCATTTT. The chain links TRBV28 to TRBJ1-5; D remains unclear. Per germline, CDR1 MDHEN and CDR2 SYDVKM. The CDR3 totals 14 residues. The V and J ends lost 1 base and 0 bases respectively, with 4 bases between them. Drawing the rest from reference TRBV28 and TRBJ1-5, the complete variable domain is DVKVTQSSRYLVKRTGEKVFLECVQDMDHENMFWYRQDPGLGLRLIYFSYDVKMKEKGDIPEGYSVSREKKERFSLILESASTNQTSMYLCASSLSVSNQPQHFGDGTRLSIL.